These 24 T cell receptor beta chains were all obtained from the same sample, sequenced in a study of early T cells in non-severe SARS-CoV-2 infection. TCRdb used MiXCR to reprocess the 5' RACE reads, holding one entry per CDR3 protein. The table includes some 89,000 distinct CDR3 sequences, about 11% detected once. The sample in question was whole blood, obtained at baseline. Source of these receptors: an adult who was a healthcare worker with PCR-confirmed SARS-CoV-2 infection or an uninfected control (not recorded which).

This clonotype has more than one count but fewer than ten. The genes are TRBV7-2 and TRBJ2-4; possibly TRBD1 for D (6 bases). Germline-derived CDR1 and CDR2 are SGHTA and FQGNSA. This CDR3 spans 16 amino acids. Trimming stripped 5 bases from V and 0 bases from J, with 14 bases between. CDR3 nucleotides: TGTGCCAGCAGCCAAATAGGACAGATAGCCAAAAACATTCAGTACTTC. The encoded protein is CASSQIGQIAKNIQYF.

The CDR3 protein is CASSSTSGTYNEQFF. CDR3 nucleotides: TGTGCCAGCAGCTCCACTAGCGGAACCTACAATGAGCAGTTCTTC. The chain uses TRBV7-3 and TRBJ2-1; 8 bases are a match to TRBD2. Per germline, CDR1 SGHTA and CDR2 FQGTGA. Losses at the gene ends were 4 bases for V and 2 bases for J; bases not matched to a gene: 4. The CDR3 contains 15 residues.

This clonotype came up a few times. The chain links TRBV20-1 to TRBJ1-4; D may be TRBD1 (6 bases). Trimming removed 6 bases at V and 4 bases at J, with 12 bases between. The germline CDR1 and CDR2 sequences are DFQATT and SNEGSKA (reference sequence). The CDR3 is made up of 13 amino acids. CDR3 sequence reads: CSARRTDNEKLFF. The DNA for the CDR3 is TGCAGTGCCCGTCGGACAGATAATGAAAAACTGTTTTTT.

The V call is TRBV4-1, the J call TRBJ2-2; tentatively, D is TRBD1 or TRBD2 (5 bases each). The CDR3 is 15 residues long. Trimming cost V 4 bases and J 4 bases, with 13 bases left between them. The germline V gene encodes CDR1 MGHRA and CDR2 YSYEKL. The DNA of the CDR3 is TGCGCCAGCAGCCGGGGGATCACCACCACCGGGGAGCTGTTTTTT. Translation: CASSRGITTTGELFF.

In its sample, this clonotype was seen many times. A junction end diverges from the germline sequence, so it may reflect a read error. The DNA for the CDR3 is TGTGCCAGCAATTTAGGCGGGAGCATTTTCACAGATACGCAGTATTTT. This gives the protein CASNLGGSIFTDTQYF. The chain combines TRBV12-3 or TRBV12-4 with TRBJ2-3; 7 nucleotides line up with TRBD2. The CDR3 sequence is 16 residues long.

Many counts were recorded for this clonotype. The chain combines TRBV7-3 with TRBJ1-4; D might be TRBD1 (6 bases). V lost 5 bases and J 3 bases, leaving 13 bases between the germline ends. The CDR3 sequence is 15 residues long. Germline values: CDR1 SGHTA, CDR2 FQGTGA. Here the CDR3 DNA reads TGTGCCAGCAGCCCGACAGGAGGTCCTAATGAAAAACTGTTTTTT. Its protein product is CASSPTGGPNEKLFF.

A few counts support this clonotype. V and J are TRBV7-2 and TRBJ1-3; no reliable D call. Germline CDR1 is SGHTA and CDR2 is FQGNSA. The CDR3 covers 11 residues. V gave up 5 bases and J gave up 8 bases, with 7 bases separating them. CDR3 nucleotides: TGTGCCAGCAGCCTCCTAGACACCATATATTTT. Its protein product is CASSLLDTIYF.

The V and J genes are TRBV29-1 and TRBJ1-5, with unresolved D. Between the trimmed V and J ends, which lost 5 bases and 7 bases, there was a span of 12 bases. CDR3 length equals 12 residues. Per the germline V gene, CDR1 is SQVTM and CDR2 is ANQGSEA. CDR3: CSVTTSRQPQHF. The DNA for the CDR3 is TGCAGCGTTACAACCTCGCGGCAGCCCCAGCATTTT.

The V call is TRBV6-6, the J call TRBJ1-5; possible D gene TRBD1, 6 bases. CDR1 MNHNY and CDR2 SVGAGI come from the germline V gene (reference sequence). Trimming cost V 2 bases and J 6 bases, with 17 bases left between them. CDR3 size: 16 residues. CDR3 bases: TGTGCCAGCAGTTACGCTATCTCGGGGGCGCCTCAGCCCCAGCATTTT. Amino acid sequence: CASSYAISGAPQPQHF.

The chain carries TRBV5-6 and TRBJ2-7; 10 nucleotides line up with TRBD1. The ends lost 3 bases at V and 4 bases at J; junction bases unmatched: 7. Germline V CDR1 and CDR2: SGHDT, YYEEEE. CDR3 length: 15 residues. The CDR3 region is CASSSDRGPGYEQYF. The DNA for the CDR3 is TGTGCCAGCAGCTCCGACAGGGGGCCAGGGTACGAGCAGTACTTC.

V is TRBV25-1 and J is TRBJ2-3, with D perhaps TRBD2 (5 bases). The CDR3 spans 15 residues. Germline CDR1 reads MGHDK; CDR2 reads SYGVNS. The V gene lost 6 bases and the J gene lost 2 bases, with 15 bases spanning the gap. The DNA for the CDR3 is TGTGCCAGCAGCCCCCCCCGGGGATACACAGATACGCAGTATTTT. It specifies CASSPPRGYTDTQYF. Supplemented by reference TRBV25-1 and TRBJ2-3, the full variable domain reads EADIYQTPRYLVIGTGKKITLECSQTMGHDKMYWYQQDPGMELHLIHYSYGVNSTEKGDLSSESTVSRIRTEHFPLTLESARPSHTSQYLCASSPPRGYTDTQYFGPGTRLTVL.

This clonotype has a handful of counts. V is TRBV5-4 and J is TRBJ2-2, with D tentatively TRBD2 (6 bases). There are 15 residues in the CDR3. V dropped 4 bases and J dropped 4 bases, with 14 bases sitting between them. Germline V lookup: CDR1 SGHNT, CDR2 YYREEE (reference sequence). The CDR3 DNA reads TGTGCCAGCAGCCTGGGGCGGGGAGGCACCGGGGAGCTGTTTTTT. Translation gives CASSLGRGGTGELFF.

The CDR3: CASSQGTSGGQRGTGELFF. CDR3 coding DNA: TGTGCCAGCAGCCAGGGGACTAGCGGGGGGCAGCGTGGAACCGGGGAGCTGTTTTTT. V gene TRBV4-2 combines with J gene TRBJ2-2; the match to TRBD2 covers 15 bases. CDR3 size: 19 residues. Germline assignment: CDR1 LGHNA and CDR2 YNFKEQ. Germline trimming cut 3 bases from V and 5 bases from J; bases unmatched to any gene: 10.

This clonotype was picked up many times. The chain is built from TRBV6-6 and TRBJ2-3, with D unclear. Deletions cut 2 bases from V and 2 bases from J, with 5 bases between. The CDR3 length is 13 residues. Germline V gene sequence: CDR1 MNHNY, CDR2 SVGAGI (reference sequence). CDR3: CASSYRVTDTQYF. As DNA, the CDR3 is TGTGCCAGCAGTTACCGCGTCACAGATACGCAGTATTTT.

In its sample, this clonotype was seen many times. The J gene is TRBJ2-7, the V gene TRBV6-5; D is undetermined. Per germline, CDR1 MNHEY and CDR2 SVGAGI. CDR3 length: 13 amino acids. Trimming cost V 2 bases and J 6 bases, with 11 bases left between them. The CDR3 reads CASSYGLGIEQYF. The CDR3 nucleotides are TGTGCCAGCAGTTACGGTCTAGGGATCGAGCAGTACTTC.

In its sample, this clonotype was seen many times. V is TRBV12-3 or TRBV12-4 and J is TRBJ2-7, with D maybe TRBD2 (5 bases). V dropped 6 bases and J dropped 6 bases, with 15 bases sitting between them. The CDR3 has 13 amino acids. The CDR3 here is CASRSGLRGEQYF. The CDR3 nucleotides read TGTGCCAGCAGGTCCGGGCTTCGGGGCGAGCAGTACTTC.

This clonotype came up a few times. The rearrangement links TRBV29-1 to TRBJ1-1; tentatively, D is TRBD1 (6 bases). Trimming took off 2 bases at V and 1 base at J, with 11 bases between the two ends. CDR1 and CDR2 from the germline V gene are SQVTM and ANQGSEA. The CDR3 is 14 residues long. CDR3 in amino acids: CSVEPGEANTEAFF. The CDR3, as DNA: TGCAGCGTTGAACCAGGGGAGGCGAACACTGAAGCTTTCTTT.

This clonotype was seen at least ten times. The rearrangement joins TRBV20-1 to TRBJ1-1; D is unresolved. CDR3 size: 15 residues. Germline CDR1 reads DFQATT; CDR2 reads SNEGSKA (reference sequence). V was cut by 2 bases and J by 0 bases, with 13 bases left in between. This CDR3 reads CSARHVGRLNTEAFF. CDR3 nucleotide sequence: TGCAGTGCTAGACACGTGGGTAGGCTGAACACTGAAGCTTTCTTT.

The chain recombines TRBV11-2 with TRBJ2-1; the D is unclear. The CDR3 extends over 12 amino acids. Trimming shortened V by 5 bases and J by 0 bases, and 2 bases separated the two germline ends. Germline loops: CDR1 SGHAT, CDR2 FQNNGV. The CDR3 sequence is CASSPSYNEQFF. CDR3 nucleotides: TGTGCCAGCAGCCCCTCCTACAATGAGCAGTTCTTC.

This clonotype came up a few times. The chain uses TRBV2 and TRBJ1-1; D is undetermined. The V and J ends lost 10 bases and 0 bases respectively, with 18 bases between them. CDR1 is SNHLY, CDR2 FYNNEI, per germline. This CDR3 has 15 amino acids. CDR3 bases: TGTGCCATCCCCCACAATCCGTCGATGAACACTGAAGCTTTCTTT. Translation gives CAIPHNPSMNTEAFF.

V gene TRBV24-1 combines with J gene TRBJ1-2, with TRBD1 as a possible D gene (5 bases). Trimming pared 3 bases from V and 1 base from J, leaving 11 bases between. The V gene's germline CDR1 is KGHDR and CDR2 SFDVKD. This CDR3 region has 15 residues. The CDR3 protein is CATSDPWGDNYGYTF. The CDR3 DNA follows: TGTGCCACCAGTGATCCCTGGGGGGATAACTATGGCTACACCTTC.

In its sample, this clonotype was seen a few times. The chain has TRBV7-2 and TRBJ2-4; TRBD2 aligns across 7 bases. V lost 8 bases to trimming and J lost 1 base; unmatched junction nucleotides: 5. Germline CDR1 reads SGHTA; CDR2 reads FQGNSA. The CDR3 spans 14 residues. Here the CDR3 DNA reads TGTGCCAGCGCGGGAGCGGAGGCCAAAAACATTCAGTACTTC. Protein product: CASAGAEAKNIQYF.

This clonotype has more than one count but fewer than ten. This chain connects TRBV20-1 to TRBJ2-3, with D maybe TRBD2 (5 bases). The germline V and J ends were trimmed by 1 base and 5 bases, with 10 bases remaining between them. Germline V gene data show CDR1 as DFQATT and CDR2 as SNEGSKA (reference sequence). The CDR3 totals 13 residues. The chain's CDR3 is CSARGWERDTQYF. DNA for the CDR3: TGCAGTGCTAGAGGGTGGGAGAGAGATACGCAGTATTTT.

This clonotype has more than one count but fewer than ten. CDR3 coding DNA: TGCAGTGCTAGAGCCCCTCCCTCAGGGGGAAGGAACAATGAGCAGTTCTTC. Translating gives CSARAPPSGGRNNEQFF. This sequence joins TRBV20-1 and TRBJ2-1, with 7 positions matching TRBD1. CDR1 and CDR2 (germline): DFQATT, SNEGSKA (reference sequence). With 1 base clipped from V and 5 bases from J, the junction kept 14 bases outside the gene matches. The CDR3 loop spans 17 amino acids.